This entry concerns a single TCR beta chain. In the authors' workflow: By means of reference gene primer amplification, nucleated cell counts were estimated. Method: immunoSEQ multiplex PCR; TCRdb's copy keeps in-frame clones and lacks some. V and J calls and clone size follow that table, whereas D and trimming were derived from the DNA. The table shows 35,000 to 45,000 clones, with about nine tenths occurring only once. The V gene end was trimmed by 0 bases and the J gene end by 3 bases; junction bases not matched to a gene: 7. In germline, CDR1 is KGHSH, CDR2 LQKENI. CDR3 length equals 17 residues. The source of the sample is a study of blood T cell repertoires in COVID-19. Study context: Acute-phase and convalescent COVID-19 samples originated in the United States, Italy and Spain. Sample material is recorded as cDNA or gDNA derived from T cells, B-cell-depleted T cells, or PBMCs.

The chain employs TRBV18 and TRBJ1-1, with 10 bases lining up with TRBD1. Sequenced material: peripheral blood. This TCR was recovered from a human donor in a cohort sampled during active COVID-19. CDR3 region: CASSPPTGGGRDTEAFF. CDR3 nucleotides: TGTGCCAGCTCACCACCGACAGGGGGCGGGAGGGACACTGAAGCTTTCTTT.